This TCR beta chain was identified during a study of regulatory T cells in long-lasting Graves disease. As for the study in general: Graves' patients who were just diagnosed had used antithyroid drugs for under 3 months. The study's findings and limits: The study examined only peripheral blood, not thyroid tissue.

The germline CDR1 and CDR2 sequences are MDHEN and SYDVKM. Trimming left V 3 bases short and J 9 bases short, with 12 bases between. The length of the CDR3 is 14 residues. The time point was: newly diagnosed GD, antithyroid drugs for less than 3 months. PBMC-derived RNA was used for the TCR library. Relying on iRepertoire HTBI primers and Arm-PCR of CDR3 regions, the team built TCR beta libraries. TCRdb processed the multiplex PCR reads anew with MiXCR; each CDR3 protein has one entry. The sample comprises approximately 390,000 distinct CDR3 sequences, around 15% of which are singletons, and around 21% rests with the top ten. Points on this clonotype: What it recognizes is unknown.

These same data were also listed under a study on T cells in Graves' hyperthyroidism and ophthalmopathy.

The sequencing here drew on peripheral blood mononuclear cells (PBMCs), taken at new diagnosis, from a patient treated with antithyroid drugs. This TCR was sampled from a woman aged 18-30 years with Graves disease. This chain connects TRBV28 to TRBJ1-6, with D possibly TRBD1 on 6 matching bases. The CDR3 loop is CASSFGGQGSPLHF. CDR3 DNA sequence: TGTGCCAGCAGTTTTGGGGGGCAAGGTTCACCCCTCCACTTT.